The 16 T cell receptor beta chains below were found in one sample sequenced in a study of blood T cell repertoires in COVID-19. The table came from immunoSEQ multiplex PCR; TCRdb's copy has only in-frame clones and leaves some out. Counted here are over 300,000 clones, 65% to 90% occurring once; the ten biggest clones make up approximately 7.6%. Specimen: peripheral blood. These receptors originate from a human donor in a cohort sampled during active COVID-19.

This chain uses TRBV27 with TRBJ2-7; TRBD1 matches at 9 bases. This CDR3 contains 13 residues. V dropped 8 bases and J dropped 12; count of bases not matched to a gene: 14. Germline V lookup: CDR1 MNHEY, CDR2 SMNVEV (reference sequence). CDR3 amino acids: CASGFTGGAVPYF. The CDR3, as DNA: TGTGCCAGCGGATTTACAGGGGGCGCGGTTCCGTACTTC.

The V call is TRBV18, the J call TRBJ1-1; TRBD1 is a possible D gene (6 bases). With 3 bases removed from V and 8 bases from J, the gap between germline ends came to 13 bases. The CDR3 spans 13 residues. Germline V gene lookup returns CDR1 KGHSH and CDR2 LQKENI. The CDR3 nucleotides are TGTGCCAGCTCACCTAGGGGGTTGGTGGAAGCTTTCTTT. Amino acid sequence: CASSPRGLVEAFF.

The chain couples TRBV19 to TRBJ2-7; 7 nucleotides line up with TRBD1. The CDR3 covers 16 residues. J was trimmed by 3 bases and V by 3 bases; bases with no gene match: 11. CDR1 and CDR2 (germline): LNHDA, SQIVND (reference sequence). The CDR3 sequence: CASSMGRDRNFYEQYF. CDR3 nucleotides: TGTGCCAGTAGTATGGGAAGGGACAGAAACTTCTACGAGCAGTACTTC.

This clone turned up a few times. Here the CDR3 reads CASSQTAGDSGANVLTF. DNA for the CDR3: TGTGCCAGCTCACAAACCGCGGGGGACTCTGGGGCCAACGTCCTGACTTTC. The chain couples TRBV18 to TRBJ2-6, with 7 bases fitting TRBD2. CDR1 KGHSH and CDR2 LQKENI come from the germline V gene. The ends lost 4 bases at V and 0 bases at J; junction bases unmatched: 6. CDR3 length: 17 residues.

CDR3 loop: CASSYGQGDQPQHF. CDR3 coding DNA: TGTGCCAGCAGCTACGGACAGGGGGATCAGCCCCAGCATTTT. This chain uses TRBV5-6 with TRBJ1-5; 10 positions agree with TRBD1. V gave up 3 bases and J gave up 5 bases; unmatched junction bases: 2. The CDR3 consists of 14 residues. The germline CDR1 and CDR2 sequences are SGHDT and YYEEEE.

This clone was detected ten times or more. The chain joins TRBV9 to TRBJ2-1; possible D gene TRBD2, 5 bases. Germline values: CDR1 SGDLS, CDR2 YYNGEE. This CDR3 spans 13 amino acids. Trimming left V 3 bases short and J 6 bases short, with 10 bases between. The CDR3 coding sequence is TGTGCCAGCAGCGCTTCGGGAACCAATGAGCAGTTCTTC. This codes for CASSASGTNEQFF.

The chain couples TRBV5-6 to TRBJ1-5; 7 bases fit TRBD1. Germline V gene data show CDR1 as SGHDT and CDR2 as YYEEEE. The CDR3 loop spans 15 amino acids. The V segment lost 1 base and the J segment 7 bases; nucleotides outside the gene matches: 8. CDR3 coding DNA: TGTGCCAGCAGCTTGATAGACAGGGACGACCAGCCCCAGCATTTT. This encodes CASSLIDRDDQPQHF.

This rearrangement joins TRBV6-5 to TRBJ2-7, with a possible D match to TRBD1 (6 bases). The germline V and J ends were trimmed by 8 bases and 0 bases, with 17 bases remaining between them. CDR1 and CDR2 (germline): MNHEY, SVGAGI. This CDR3 is 15 amino acids long. The CDR3: CASETYRVDSYEQYF. CDR3 DNA: TGTGCCAGCGAAACATACAGGGTCGACTCCTACGAGCAGTACTTC.

V usage is TRBV5-4 and J usage is TRBJ1-2; D unresolved. Trimming pared 2 bases from V and 2 bases from J, leaving 16 bases between. Germline V gene sequence: CDR1 SGHNT, CDR2 YYREEE (reference sequence). The CDR3 is 16 residues long. CDR3 coding DNA: TGTGCCAGCAGCTTAATTAAGGAGACCTTCAACTATGGCTACACCTTC. It translates to CASSLIKETFNYGYTF.

The chain has TRBV2 and TRBJ2-1; tentatively, D is TRBD2 (6 bases). From germline, CDR1 is SNHLY and CDR2 FYNNEI. Trimming removed 3 bases at V and 3 bases at J, with 12 bases between. The CDR3 sequence is 15 residues long. CDR3 in amino acids: CASSDSGTYYNEQFF. CDR3 DNA: TGTGCCAGCAGTGATAGCGGAACCTACTACAATGAGCAGTTCTTC.

CDR3 region: CAWSVGQGTSPLHF. The CDR3 DNA sequence: TGTGCCTGGAGTGTGGGACAGGGGACTTCACCCCTCCACTTT. The chain links TRBV30 to TRBJ1-6; 10 positions agree with TRBD1. Germline CDR1 reads GTSNPN; CDR2 reads SVGIG (reference sequence). Trimming removed 0 bases from V and 9 bases from J; junction bases left unmatched: 2. This CDR3 contains 14 residues. Supplemented by reference TRBV30 and TRBJ1-6, the full variable domain reads SQTIHQWPATLVQPVGSPLSLECTVEGTSNPNLYWYRQAAGRGLQLLFYSVGIGQISSEVPQNLSASRPQDRQFILSSKKLLLSDSGFYLCAWSVGQGTSPLHFGNGTRLTVT.

The chain combines TRBV5-3 with TRBJ2-1, with TRBD2 matching 14 bases. TRBV5-3 is marked as an open reading frame, function uncertain. CDR3 size: 15 residues. With 4 bases clipped from V and 9 bases from J, the junction kept 6 bases outside the gene matches. CDR3 region: CARSTGLAGVREQFF. CDR3 DNA: TGTGCCAGAAGCACGGGACTAGCGGGGGTTCGTGAGCAGTTCTTC.

The chain couples TRBV9 to TRBJ1-2; D not resolved. CDR3 length: 14 residues. The V end lost 4 bases, the J end lost 2 bases, and 12 bases lay between the germline ends. Germline CDR1 SGDLS, CDR2 YYNGEE. The CDR3 sequence: CASSPEVANYGYTF. Here the CDR3 DNA reads TGTGCCAGCAGCCCCGAGGTCGCGAACTATGGCTACACCTTC.

The chain carries TRBV7-8 and TRBJ2-7; 9 nucleotides agree with TRBD1. The CDR3 sequence is 15 residues long. Germline V gene lookup returns CDR1 SGHVS and CDR2 FQNEAQ. V trimming: 5 bases; J trimming: 1 base; junction bases outside the gene matches: 6. The CDR3 DNA reads TGTGCCAGCAGCGAAGGGACAGGGCCATCCTACGAGCAGTACTTC. Its translation is CASSEGTGPSYEQYF. Variable domain in full (rest from reference TRBV7-8 and TRBJ2-7): GAGVSQSPRYKVAKRGQDVALRCDPISGHVSLFWYQQALGQGPEFLTYFQNEAQLDKSGLPSDRFFAERPEGSVSTLKIQRTQQEDSAVYLCASSEGTGPSYEQYFGPGTRLTVT.

The gene calls are TRBV7-9 and TRBJ2-1; TRBD1 might be the D (6 bases). V was pared by 1 base and J by 2 bases, with 12 bases between. The CDR3 totals 16 residues. Germline CDR1 reads SEHNR; CDR2 reads FQNEAQ (reference sequence). This chain's CDR3 is CASSLVQGFAYNEQFF. For the CDR3, the DNA is TGTGCCAGCAGCTTAGTACAGGGTTTCGCCTACAATGAGCAGTTCTTC.

The chain joins TRBV6-1 to TRBJ2-1; D possibly corresponds to TRBD1 (5 bases). Looked up from germline, CDR1 is MNHNS and CDR2 is SASEGT. The V end was cut by 3 bases, the J end by 8 bases, with 20 bases between. The length of the CDR3 is 16 residues. In DNA form, the CDR3 reads TGTGCCAGCAGTGATTTTATAATAAGGGGCATCCATGAGCAGTTCTTC. The encoded protein is CASSDFIIRGIHEQFF.